The 8 T cell receptor beta chains below come from one sample, sequenced in a study of post-analysis software for immune sequencing data. Researchers reported that TCR beta cDNA libraries carried unique molecular identifiers. TCRdb reanalysed the PCR reads using MiXCR and keeps one entry per CDR3 protein. The sample holds about 570,000 distinct CDR3 sequences, roughly 34% seen once. Findings and limits, study-wide: The study found TRBV5-6, TRBV5-1 and TRBV20-1 among five TRBV segments more frequent in patients than controls.

Their antigen targets remain unknown. Sequencing was performed on blood. Source of these receptors: a girl aged 2-17 years with multiple sclerosis.

Many counts were recorded for this clonotype. V and J are TRBV4-1 and TRBJ2-3; 7 nucleotides match TRBD2. Unmatched junction bases numbered 6, after V lost 0 bases and J lost 0 bases. CDR3 length: 17 residues. The germline V gene has CDR1 MGHRA and CDR2 YSYEKL. Written as DNA, the CDR3 is TGCGCCAGCAGCCAAGATTCGGCGGGGGATAGCACAGATACGCAGTATTTT. Encoded protein: CASSQDSAGDSTDTQYF.

This clonotype was recorded a few times. The chain links TRBV29-1 to TRBJ2-7; 7 bases fit TRBD1. With 6 bases clipped from V and 3 bases from J, the junction kept 8 bases outside the gene matches. Germline V gene sequence: CDR1 SQVTM, CDR2 ANQGSEA. The CDR3 runs 13 residues. The CDR3 spells CSVETGLDYEQYF. The CDR3 region has the DNA TGCAGCGTAGAGACAGGGTTGGACTACGAGCAGTACTTC.

Points on this clonotype: A much larger clone differs by one base, so this may be a read error. V gene TRBV20-1 combines with J gene TRBJ2-3; no reliable D call. The CDR3 has 12 amino acids. V was clipped by 2 bases and J by 7 bases, with 10 bases between them. CDR1 and CDR2 from the germline V gene are DFQATT and SNEGSKA (reference sequence). This CDR3 reads CSARTKRHTQYF. DNA for the CDR3: TGCAGTGCTAGAACGAAAAGACATACGCAGTATTTT.

This clonotype was observed a single time. The rearrangement joins TRBV12-3 or TRBV12-4 to TRBJ2-4, with 9 bases aligning to TRBD2. J was trimmed by 13 bases and V by 4 bases; bases with no gene match: 14. The CDR3 has 15 amino acids. The CDR3 protein is CASSWPSSGDNEQYF. The CDR3 nucleotides read TGTGCCAGCAGTTGGCCTTCTAGCGGGGACAATGAGCAGTACTTC.

The V call is TRBV20-1, the J call TRBJ2-5, with a possible D match to TRBD1 (6 bases). The germline V gene has CDR1 DFQATT and CDR2 SNEGSKA (reference sequence). This CDR3 spans 16 amino acids. V lost 4 bases to trimming and J lost 5 bases, with 23 bases between them. This CDR3 reads CSATKPRTVPGETQYF. Here the CDR3 DNA reads TGCAGTGCTACCAAACCGAGGACAGTCCCGGGGGAGACCCAGTACTTC.

This clonotype was seen a few times. The rearrangement links TRBV9 to TRBJ2-5; 9 bases align to TRBD1. CDR3 length equals 15 residues. V shed 4 bases and J 6 bases; nucleotides not matched to a gene: 10. Germline-derived CDR1 and CDR2 are SGDLS and YYNGEE. The CDR3 reads CASSTEGTGTQTQYF. CDR3 in DNA: TGTGCCAGCAGCACCGAGGGGACAGGGACACAGACCCAGTACTTC.

This clonotype has a handful of counts. The J gene is TRBJ2-5, the V gene TRBV29-1, with 9 positions matching TRBD1. Germline V lookup: CDR1 SQVTM, CDR2 ANQGSEA. V lost 7 bases and J lost 2; bases outside the gene matches: 2. The CDR3 contains 12 residues. CDR3 coding DNA: TGCAGCGGTGGGACAGGGCAAGAGACCCAGTACTTC. Protein product: CSGGTGQETQYF.

This clonotype was observed a few times. This chain joins TRBV5-1 and TRBJ2-1; the D call may be TRBD1 or TRBD2 (5 bases each). The CDR3 has 15 residues. CDR1 is SGHRS and CDR2 is YFSETQ in the germline V gene. Trimming took off 3 bases at V and 8 bases at J, with 18 bases between the two ends. Here the CDR3 DNA reads TGCGCCAGCAGCTGGGACGGTCTTCTTCTCGATGAGCAGTTCTTC. This codes for CASSWDGLLLDEQFF.